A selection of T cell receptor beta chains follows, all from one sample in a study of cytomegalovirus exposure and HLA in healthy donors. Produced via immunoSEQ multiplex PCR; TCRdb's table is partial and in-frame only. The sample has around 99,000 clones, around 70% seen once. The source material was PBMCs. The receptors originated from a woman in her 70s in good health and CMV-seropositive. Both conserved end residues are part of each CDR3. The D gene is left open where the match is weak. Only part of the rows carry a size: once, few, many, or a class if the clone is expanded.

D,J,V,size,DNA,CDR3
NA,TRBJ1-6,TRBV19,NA,TGTGCCAGTAGTATTATACAGGAAAGATCACCCCTCCACTTT,CASSIIQERSPLHF
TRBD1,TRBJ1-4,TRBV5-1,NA,TGCGCCAGCAGCTTCGATCCGGGACAGTTGAATGAAAAACTGTTTTTT,CASSFDPGQLNEKLFF
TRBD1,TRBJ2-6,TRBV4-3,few,TGCGCCAGCAGCCCAGGCCGGACAGGGGCATACTCTGGGGCCAACGTCCTGACTTTC,CASSPGRTGAYSGANVLTF
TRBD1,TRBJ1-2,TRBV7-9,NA,TGTGCCAGCAGCTTGGACAGGTCTAGTGGCTACACCTTC,CASSLDRSSGYTF
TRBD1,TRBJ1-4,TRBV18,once,TGTGCCAGCTCACCGGCAGGGGGAGATGAAAAACTGTTTTTT,CASSPAGGDEKLFF
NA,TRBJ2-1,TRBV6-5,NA,TGTGCCAGCAGCCTGACAGTTCAAAATGAGCAGTTCTTC,CASSLTVQNEQFF
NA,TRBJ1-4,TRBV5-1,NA,TGCGCCAGCAGCTTGGCGGGGATGGGATCCGGGACTAATGAAAAACTGTTTTTT,CASSLAGMGSGTNEKLFF
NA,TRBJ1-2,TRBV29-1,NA,TGCAGCGTTGGAACAGGCTATGGCTACACCTTC,CSVGTGYGYTF
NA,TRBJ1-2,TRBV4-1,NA,TGCGCCAGCAGCCTGGGGGCTGGAGGCGATGGCTACACCTTC,CASSLGAGGDGYTF
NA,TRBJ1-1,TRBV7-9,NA,TGTGCCAGCTTCGGGGAATTGAACACTGAAGCTTTCTTT,CASFGELNTEAFF
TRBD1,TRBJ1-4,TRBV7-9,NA,TGTGCCAGCAGCTTACAGGAAGACCACAGGGGACCGTTTGAAAAACTGTTTTTT,CASSLQEDHRGPFEKLFF
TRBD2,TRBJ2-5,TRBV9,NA,TGTGCCAGCAGCCCCGGACTAGCTGGGACCCAGTACTTC,CASSPGLAGTQYF
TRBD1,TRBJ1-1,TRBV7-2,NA,TGTGCCAGCAGCTTAGGGGGGTCAGGGGGCTCTCATGCTTTCTTT,CASSLGGSGGSHAFF
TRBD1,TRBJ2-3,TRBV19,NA,TGTGCCAGTAGTATACAACAGGGGGTAGCAGATACGCAGTATTTT,CASSIQQGVADTQYF
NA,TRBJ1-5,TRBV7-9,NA,TGTGCCAGCAGCTCCTCCCAGGGAGGTCGGGCCCAGCATTTT,CASSSSQGGRAQHF
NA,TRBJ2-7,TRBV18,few,TGTGCCAGCTCATCATTAAAACCGGACAGCCAGTACGAGCAGTACTTC,CASSSLKPDSQYEQYF
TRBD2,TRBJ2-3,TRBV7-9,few,TGTGCCAGCAGCTCTGGGACTAGCGGGGACTTTGTCACAGATACGCAGTATTTT,CASSSGTSGDFVTDTQYF
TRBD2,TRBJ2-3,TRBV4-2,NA,TGTGCCAGCAGCCAAGATCTAAGCGGGGGGGCCACTGGGACAGATACGCAGTATTTT,CASSQDLSGGATGTDTQYF
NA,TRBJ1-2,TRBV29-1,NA,TGCAGCGTTGATGGAGGGAGTCGTGGCTACACCTTC,CSVDGGSRGYTF
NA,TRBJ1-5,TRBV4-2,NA,TGTGCCAGCAGCCAAGATCCGGGACAAACGGGCAATCAGCCCCAGCATTTT,CASSQDPGQTGNQPQHF
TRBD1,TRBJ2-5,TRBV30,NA,TGTGCCTGGAACCGGATGGCGACAGGGGCTAAAGAGACCCAGTACTTC,CAWNRMATGAKETQYF
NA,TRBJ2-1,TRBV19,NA,TGTGCCAGCGTCCCGGGGGGCGAGTACAATGAGCAGTTCTTC,CASVPGGEYNEQFF
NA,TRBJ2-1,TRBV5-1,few,TGCGCCAGCAGCCCCATGGTCCAGGTATCCTACAATGAGCAGTTCTTC,CASSPMVQVSYNEQFF
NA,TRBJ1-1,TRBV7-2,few,TGTGCCAGCAGCTTTACTGAGAACACTGAAGCTTTCTTT,CASSFTENTEAFF
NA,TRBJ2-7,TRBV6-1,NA,TGTGCCAGCAAAACTTCTTGGTCCGACTACGAGCAGTACTTC,CASKTSWSDYEQYF
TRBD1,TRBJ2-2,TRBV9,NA,TGTGCCAGCAGCGTAGAGGACAGGGTCCCCGGGGAGCTGTTTTTT,CASSVEDRVPGELFF
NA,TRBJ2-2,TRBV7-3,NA,TGTGCCAGCAGCTTAAATTCTCGGGGCACCGGGGAGCTGTTTTTT,CASSLNSRGTGELFF
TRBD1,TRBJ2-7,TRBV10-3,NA,TGTGCCATCAGTGAGTCAGGACAGGGGCAGAGATACGAGCAGTACTTC,CAISESGQGQRYEQYF
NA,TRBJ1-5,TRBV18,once,TGTGCCAGCTCGCAAGGGGGTGACAATCAGCCCCAGCATTTT,CASSQGGDNQPQHF
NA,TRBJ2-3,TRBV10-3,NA,TGTGCCATCGGTCAGGCCGATACGCAGTATTTT,CAIGQADTQYF
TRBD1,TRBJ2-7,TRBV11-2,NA,TGTGCCAGCAGCTTGGGGACAGGGGAGTACGAGCAGTACTTC,CASSLGTGEYEQYF
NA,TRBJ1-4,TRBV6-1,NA,TGTGCCAGCAGGCACAGGGTTGAAAAACTGTTTTTT,CASRHRVEKLFF
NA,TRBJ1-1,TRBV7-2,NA,TGTGCCAGCAGCTTAAACCCATCGGGGGGCACTGAAGCTTTCTTT,CASSLNPSGGTEAFF
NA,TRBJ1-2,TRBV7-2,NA,TGTGCCAGCAGCTTAGCGCCAGCCCAGGGCGACTATGGCTACACCTTC,CASSLAPAQGDYGYTF
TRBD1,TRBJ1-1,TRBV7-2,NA,TGTGCCAGCAGCTTAGCATGGGGACAGGGTTCCTTGAACACTGAAGCTTTCTTT,CASSLAWGQGSLNTEAFF
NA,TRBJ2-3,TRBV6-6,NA,TGTGCCAGCAGTTACTGGGCGGGCCGGGGGGATACGCAGTATTTT,CASSYWAGRGDTQYF
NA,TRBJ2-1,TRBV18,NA,TGTGCCAGCTCACCTCCAGCCTACAATGAGCAGTTCTTC,CASSPPAYNEQFF
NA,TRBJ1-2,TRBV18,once,TGTGCCAGCTCACCCGGACAGAATTATGGCTACACCTTC,CASSPGQNYGYTF
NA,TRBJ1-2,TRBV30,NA,TGTGCCTGGAGTGTACAGGCAGGGGTTGGCTACACCTTC,CAWSVQAGVGYTF
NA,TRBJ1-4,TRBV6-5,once,TGTGCCAGCAGCTTACAGGGCGTAAATGAAAAACTGTTTTTT,CASSLQGVNEKLFF
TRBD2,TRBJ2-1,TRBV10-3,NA,TGTGCCATCAAGGCGGGGGGAACCTACAATGAGCAGTTCTTC,CAIKAGGTYNEQFF
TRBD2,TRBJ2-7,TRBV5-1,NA,TGCGCCAGCAGCTTGGCCGGGGGGGGCGGGTACGAGCAGTACTTC,CASSLAGGGGYEQYF
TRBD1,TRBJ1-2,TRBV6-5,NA,TGTGCCAGCAGTCCGACAGGGGAGGATGGCCACACCTTC,CASSPTGEDGHTF
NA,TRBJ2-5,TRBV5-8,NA,TGTGCCAGCAGCTTGGGACTCGCACAAGAGACCCAGTACTTC,CASSLGLAQETQYF
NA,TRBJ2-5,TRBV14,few,TGTGCCAGCAGCCAAGGGAACAGTCTCCAAGAGACCCAGTACTTC,CASSQGNSLQETQYF
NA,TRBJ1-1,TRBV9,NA,TGTGCCAGCAGCCCACAGCCCCCGCAGGGAGGGACTGAAGCTTTCTTT,CASSPQPPQGGTEAFF
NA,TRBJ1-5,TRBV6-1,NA,TGTGCCAGCAGTCCAGGGGCGAATAGCAATCAGCCCCAGCATTTT,CASSPGANSNQPQHF
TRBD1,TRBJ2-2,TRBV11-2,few,TGTGCCAGCAGCTTAGGGACAGGGGACACCGGGGAGCTGTTTTTT,CASSLGTGDTGELFF
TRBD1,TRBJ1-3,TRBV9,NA,TGTGCCAGCAGCGTAGACCGGACAGGGGGACTTGGAAACACCATATATTTT,CASSVDRTGGLGNTIYF
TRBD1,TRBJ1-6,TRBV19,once,TGTGCCAGTAGTATCGGGACAGGGGAATCTTCACCCCTCCACTTT,CASSIGTGESSPLHF
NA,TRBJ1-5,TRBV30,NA,TGTGCCTGGAGTGTACCAGGGAGGGGGGGCAATCAGCCCCAGCATTTT,CAWSVPGRGGNQPQHF
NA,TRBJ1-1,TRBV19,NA,TGTGCCAGTAGTATGTCTCGGGTTCCAAACACTGAAGCTTTCTTT,CASSMSRVPNTEAFF
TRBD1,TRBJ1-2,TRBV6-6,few,TGTGCCAGCAAACCGGGACAGGGCTATGGCTACACCTTC,CASKPGQGYGYTF
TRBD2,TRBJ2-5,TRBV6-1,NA,TGTGCCAGTGTGGGCGGGGGGGCGTCGGAGGAGACCCAGTACTTC,CASVGGGASEETQYF
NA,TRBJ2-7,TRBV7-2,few,TGTGCCAGCAGGCCCACAGGGACTACCTACGAGCAGTACTTC,CASRPTGTTYEQYF
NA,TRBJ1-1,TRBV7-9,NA,TGTGCCAGCAGCCCCATGACAGGGAACACTGAAGCTTTCTTT,CASSPMTGNTEAFF
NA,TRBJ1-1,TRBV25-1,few,TGTGCCAGCAAGGAGCTGGGCACTGAAGCTTTCTTT,CASKELGTEAFF
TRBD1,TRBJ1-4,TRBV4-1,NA,TGCGCCAGCAGCGACCCCGGGACAGGGGATGAAAAACTGTTTTTT,CASSDPGTGDEKLFF
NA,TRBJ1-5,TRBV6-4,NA,TGTGCCAGCAGCCGGGACATTAATCAGCCCCAGCATTTT,CASSRDINQPQHF
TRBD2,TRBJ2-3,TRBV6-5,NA,TGTGCCAGCAGTTACTGGGGGACTAGGGAGGATACGCAGTATTTT,CASSYWGTREDTQYF